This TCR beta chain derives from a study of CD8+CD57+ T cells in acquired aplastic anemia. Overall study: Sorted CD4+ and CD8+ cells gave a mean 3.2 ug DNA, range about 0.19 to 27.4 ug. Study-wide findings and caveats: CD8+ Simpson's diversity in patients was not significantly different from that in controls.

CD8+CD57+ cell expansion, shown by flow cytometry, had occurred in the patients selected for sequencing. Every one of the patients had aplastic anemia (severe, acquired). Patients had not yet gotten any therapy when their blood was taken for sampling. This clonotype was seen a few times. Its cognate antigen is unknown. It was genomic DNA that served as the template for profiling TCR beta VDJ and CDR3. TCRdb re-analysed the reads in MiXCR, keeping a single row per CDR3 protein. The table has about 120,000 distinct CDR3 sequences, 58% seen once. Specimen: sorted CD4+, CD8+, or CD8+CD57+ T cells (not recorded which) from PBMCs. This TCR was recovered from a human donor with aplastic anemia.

This CDR3 is CASSTGLAGDYPSTDTQYF. In DNA, the CDR3 is TGTGCCAGCAGTACGGGACTAGCGGGGGACTATCCTAGCACAGATACGCAGTATTTT. The J gene is TRBJ2-3, the V gene TRBV12-3 or TRBV12-4; 14 bases fit TRBD2. This CDR3 region has 19 residues. V lost 5 bases and J lost 0; bases outside the gene matches: 10.